Each of the 5 T cell receptor beta chains below was sequenced from the same sample in a study of CXCR3-negative and CXCR3-positive naive CD8 T cells. Study-wide results and limits: Naive cells with CXCR3 showed TRB CDR3s that were more hydrophobic than those in CXCR3-negative naive cells.

These receptors have no identified antigens. The TRB libraries of cDNA were built by UMI-labeled 5' RACE. TCRdb re-called the 5' RACE reads; one entry per CDR3 protein, DNA not given. The record lists about 51,000 distinct CDR3 sequences, of which the ten most abundant hold 0.56%. The sequencing sample was made of naive CXCR3+ CD8+ T cells from blood. This sample's subset: CD45RO-CCR7+CD27+CD95- naive CD8+ T cells expressing CXCR3 (TNR3+). These receptors were obtained from a human donor in good health. Some clones in this sample may be carry-over from other donors' samples.

The rearrangement joins TRBV7-8 to TRBJ2-3; as DNA is missing, the TRBD1 call by TCRdb cannot be tested. The germline gives CDR1 SGHVS, CDR2 FQNEAQ. This CDR3 is built from 13 residues. Here the CDR3 reads CASSWQGTDTQYF.

The CDR3 spells CASGIGYGYTF. The chain combines TRBV6-2 or TRBV6-3 with TRBJ1-2. The V gene's germline CDR1 is MNHEY and CDR2 SVGEGT. This CDR3 spans 11 amino acids.

The chain couples TRBV12-3 or TRBV12-4 to TRBJ2-1; TCRdb calls TRBD1, which cannot be checked without DNA. The CDR3 contains 14 residues. The CDR3 here is CASSTRQGEGEQFF.

J is TRBJ1-1 and V is TRBV28. CDR3 length: 15 residues. Germline lookup yields CDR1 MDHEN and CDR2 SYDVKM. CDR3 loop: CASSLALGGNTEAFF.

This chain uses TRBV27 with TRBJ2-7; TCRdb selects TRBD2, and the lack of DNA leaves this call unchecked. CDR1 MNHEY and CDR2 SMNVEV come from the germline V gene (reference sequence). CDR3 size: 15 residues. CDR3 sequence reads: CASSSRLAGAYEQYF.